This T cell receptor (beta chain) was retrieved from a study of spatial heterogeneity in lung cancer. Study-wide context: The mean occurrence of each unique TCR and UMI combination in raw reads exceeded eight. Broader study findings: Ubiquitous expanded tumor TCRs showed up in blood more at resection than follow-up.

Ten or more counts support this clonotype. The antigen remains undetermined. TCRdb analysed the 5' RACE reads with MiXCR anew, one entry per CDR3 protein. The sample includes more than 45,000 distinct CDR3 sequences, roughly 5.7% of them seen just once. Stated time point: sample taken at primary tumor resection. Samples were obtained from 70 or so donors, all untreated early-stage non-small cell lung cancer patients. Sequencing of whole RNA from tumor, nontumor lung or frozen PBMC involved no sorting. The sample was PBMCs, taken at surgery. The clonotype was recovered from a male donor with early-stage non-small cell lung cancer.

The CDR3 loop reads CASSSLVAGGGHQPQHF. Here the CDR3 DNA reads TGTGCCAGCAGTTCACTGGTGGCAGGGGGGGGTCATCAGCCCCAGCATTTT. The J gene is TRBJ1-5, the V gene TRBV27; 7 bases agree with TRBD1. Trimming at V came to 4 bases and at J to 5 bases, leaving 14 bases not matched to a gene. The CDR3 covers 17 residues. Germline values: CDR1 MNHEY, CDR2 SMNVEV (reference sequence).